The 25 T cell receptor beta chains reported below all come from one sample, sequenced in a study of T cells in Graves' hyperthyroidism and ophthalmopathy. TCR beta CDR3 regions were amplified from RNA transcripts. First-round RT-PCR with HTBI primers amplified the TCR CDR3 region. TCRdb redid the calling of the multiplex PCR reads with MiXCR, one entry per CDR3 protein. The profile shows about 480,000 distinct CDR3 sequences, 14% of them singletons. The sequenced sample consisted of blood. The receptors originated from a woman between 18 and 29 years old with Graves' hyperthyroidism.

This clonotype has just a few counts. This rearrangement joins TRBV24-1 to TRBJ2-1; a weak D match, TRBD2 (5 bases). CDR1 and CDR2 (germline): KGHDR, SFDVKD. The CDR3 is 13 residues long. Trimming took off 10 bases at V and 6 bases at J, with 15 bases between the two ends. The CDR3 coding sequence is TGTGCCACGAGAGGGTTCTACTCCAATGAGCAGTTCTTC. Translating it yields CATRGFYSNEQFF.

This clonotype was counted many times. V gene TRBV20-1 combines with J gene TRBJ2-3; D remains unclear. V lost 0 bases and J 7 bases, leaving 8 bases between the germline ends. Per the germline V gene, CDR1 is DFQATT and CDR2 is SNEGSKA (reference sequence). This CDR3 contains 12 residues. Here the CDR3 DNA reads TGCAGTGCTAGAGACCCTGTTTATACGCAGTATTTT. Translation gives CSARDPVYTQYF.

In this sample, this clonotype turned up many times. The chain joins TRBV12-3 or TRBV12-4 to TRBJ1-5; D remains ambiguous. The length of the CDR3 is 13 residues. The ends were cut back, 2 bases at V and 8 bases at J, with 10 bases in the middle. In nucleotides, the CDR3 is TGTGCCAGCAGTTTAACCAGACCTGAGCCCCAGCATTTT. It encodes CASSLTRPEPQHF.

Many counts were recorded for this clonotype. The chain combines TRBV10-3 with TRBJ2-5; 10 nucleotides match TRBD1. Germline CDR1 reads ENHRY; CDR2 reads SYGVKD. The V and J ends lost 7 bases and 7 bases, in that order; junction bases with no gene match: 6. The CDR3 runs 13 residues. CDR3 in amino acids: CAITQGQGGTQYF. DNA of the CDR3: TGTGCCATCACCCAAGGACAGGGGGGGACCCAGTACTTC.

This clonotype came up many times. The chain has TRBV30 and TRBJ1-2, with 10 positions matching TRBD1. CDR1 and CDR2 (germline): GTSNPN, SVGIG (reference sequence). This CDR3 comprises 13 residues. V lost 7 bases and J lost 4; bases outside the gene matches: 6. CDR3 bases: TGTGCCTATTTCGGGGACAGGGGCTATGGCTACACCTTC. Protein product: CAYFGDRGYGYTF.

This clonotype showed up many times. The chain combines TRBV12-3 or TRBV12-4 with TRBJ2-1; 11 positions agree with TRBD1. With 10 bases clipped from V and 9 bases from J, the junction kept 11 bases outside the gene matches. The CDR3 is made up of 14 amino acids. The chain's CDR3 is CANTKGQGVGEQFF. The DNA for the CDR3 is TGTGCCAACACGAAGGGACAGGGGGTCGGTGAGCAGTTCTTC.

The chain is built from TRBV5-6 and TRBJ2-1; perhaps TRBD1 as D (5 bases). The V end lost 4 bases, the J end lost 3 bases, and 14 bases lay between the germline ends. The germline V gene encodes CDR1 SGHDT and CDR2 YYEEEE. The CDR3 runs 15 residues. In DNA form, the CDR3 reads TGTGCCAGCAGCACCACAGGAGACTTCTACAATGAGCAGTTCTTC. It codes for CASSTTGDFYNEQFF.

The chain combines TRBV10-3 with TRBJ2-1, with 11 bases identical to TRBD2. Losses at the gene ends were 7 bases for V and 7 bases for J; bases not matched to a gene: 6. This CDR3 is built from 14 residues. The germline gives CDR1 ENHRY, CDR2 SYGVKD. CDR3: CAINPGLAENEQFF. The DNA of the CDR3 is TGTGCCATCAACCCGGGACTAGCGGAAAATGAGCAGTTCTTC.

In this sample, this clonotype turned up many times. The chain is built from TRBV11-1 and TRBJ2-1; 10 bases agree with TRBD2. Germline trimming cut 5 bases from V and 8 bases from J; bases unmatched to any gene: 9. The length of the CDR3 is 15 residues. Per the germline V gene, CDR1 is SGHAT and CDR2 is FQDESV (reference sequence). The CDR3: CASSRLAGGIDEQFF. In DNA form, the CDR3 reads TGTGCCAGCAGCAGATTAGCGGGAGGTATTGATGAGCAGTTCTTC.

This chain joins TRBV9 and TRBJ1-3; 7 nucleotides line up with TRBD1. Germline trimming cut 4 bases from V and 1 base from J; bases unmatched to any gene: 2. The CDR3 spans 14 residues. CDR1 and CDR2 (germline): SGDLS, YYNGEE. CDR3 sequence reads: CASSTGQSGNTIYF. In nucleotides, the CDR3 is TGTGCCAGCAGCACGGGACAGTCTGGAAACACCATATATTTT.

This clonotype was observed a single time. CDR3 nucleotide sequence: TGCAGCCCGGACAGTCAGTATGGCTACACCTTC. It encodes CSPDSQYGYTF. The chain uses TRBV20-1 and TRBJ1-2; possibly TRBD1 for D (6 bases). CDR1 is DFQATT, CDR2 SNEGSKA, per germline (reference sequence). This CDR3 has 11 residues.

This clonotype was picked up many times. The rearrangement links TRBV29-1 to TRBJ2-7; D may match TRBD1 or TRBD2 (5 bases each). CDR1 SQVTM and CDR2 ANQGSEA come from the germline V gene. The CDR3 runs to 12 residues. Trimming stripped 4 bases from V and 4 bases from J, with 11 bases between. Here the CDR3 DNA reads TGCAGCGTTGGGGACGGCCAATACGAGCAGTACGTC. This sequence encodes CSVGDGQYEQYV.

This chain links TRBV29-1 with TRBJ1-3; no clear D. The CDR3 is 14 residues long. The ends were cut back, 3 bases at V and 4 bases at J, with 13 bases in the middle. Germline CDR1 SQVTM, CDR2 ANQGSEA. Here the CDR3 reads CSVELSRPGNTIYF. DNA for the CDR3: TGCAGCGTTGAGTTGTCCAGACCCGGAAACACCATATATTTT.

This clonotype was seen many times. This rearrangement joins TRBV9 to TRBJ1-1, with D maybe TRBD1 (6 bases). The CDR3 loop spans 14 amino acids. V lost 0 bases to trimming and J lost 4 bases, with 10 bases between them. Germline CDR1 and CDR2: SGDLS and YYNGEE. The CDR3, as DNA: TGTGCCAGCAGCGTAGTAGACAGGTTCACTGAAGCTTTCTTT. Translating gives CASSVVDRFTEAFF.

This clonotype was counted many times. The chain combines TRBV6-1 with TRBJ2-2; 12 bases map to TRBD2. CDR1 MNHNS and CDR2 SASEGT come from the germline V gene. The CDR3 runs 17 residues. With V trimmed by 5 bases and J by 10 bases, 14 bases remained unmatched. CDR3 residues: CASSFRGLAGSHEELFF. As DNA, the CDR3 is TGTGCCAGCAGTTTTAGAGGACTAGCGGGAAGTCATGAGGAGCTGTTTTTT.

Ten or more counts support this clonotype. The chain carries TRBV11-1 and TRBJ1-1; 10 bases line up with TRBD1. CDR1 and CDR2 (germline): SGHAT, FQDESV (reference sequence). Trimming removed 4 bases from V and 6 bases from J; junction bases left unmatched: 11. The CDR3 extends over 16 amino acids. The CDR3 loop reads CASSSRDRGDHPEAFF. The CDR3 nucleotides read TGTGCCAGCAGCTCCCGGGACAGGGGTGACCACCCTGAAGCTTTCTTT.

This sequence joins TRBV24-1 and TRBJ2-1; 8 bases match TRBD1. V was pared by 6 bases and J by 4 bases, with 7 bases of the junction left unmatched. The germline V gene has CDR1 KGHDR and CDR2 SFDVKD. CDR3 length: 15 amino acids. The CDR3 loop reads CATSRQGANYNEQFF. The CDR3, as DNA: TGTGCCACCAGTCGGCAGGGGGCAAATTACAATGAGCAGTTCTTC.

This clonotype showed up many times. The chain employs TRBV28 and TRBJ2-7; D gene uncertain. From germline, CDR1 is MDHEN and CDR2 SYDVKM. The V end lost 1 base, the J end lost 3 bases, and 10 bases lay between the germline ends. There are 14 residues in the CDR3. The CDR3 coding sequence is TGTGCCAGCAGTTTATCCCACAGACTCTACGAGCAGTACGTC. Amino acids: CASSLSHRLYEQYV.

This chain connects TRBV27 to TRBJ2-7; D not resolved. CDR1 and CDR2 from the germline V gene are MNHEY and SMNVEV (reference sequence). CDR3 length: 11 residues. Between the trimmed V and J ends, which lost 5 bases and 5 bases, there was a span of 7 bases. The CDR3 here is CASSRVNEQYF. Written as DNA, the CDR3 is TGTGCCAGCAGTCGTGTAAACGAGCAGTACTTC.

Details on this clonotype: This may arise from a read error, as a much more abundant clone is one base away. J is TRBJ2-3 and V is TRBV7-3, with 13 bases fitting TRBD2. The germline V gene encodes CDR1 SGHTA and CDR2 FQGTGA. The CDR3 is 16 amino acids. DNA of the CDR3: TGTACCAGCAGCTTGCCACTAGCGGGAGGGCAGGATACGCAGTATTTT. Residues: CTSSLPLAGGQDTQYF.

This clonotype occurred many times. CDR3 sequence reads: CASSVDAGNEETQYF. As DNA, the CDR3 is TGTGCCAGCAGCGTAGATGCAGGGAACGAAGAGACCCAGTACTTC. J is TRBJ2-5 and V is TRBV9; D perhaps matches TRBD1 (5 bases). The CDR3 is made up of 15 amino acids. Trimming took 0 bases from V and 3 from J, leaving 12 bases between them. Germline CDR1 is SGDLS and CDR2 is YYNGEE.

The table lists this clonotype with many counts. J is TRBJ1-1 and V is TRBV2; TRBD1 aligns across 9 bases. CDR1 and CDR2 from the germline V gene are SNHLY and FYNNEI. J gave up 5 bases and V 6 bases, and 4 bases lay outside the gene matches. The CDR3 runs 13 residues. For the CDR3, the DNA is TGTGCCAGCAGATTACAGGGGGCGACTGAAGCTTTCTTT. This sequence encodes CASRLQGATEAFF.

The count of this clonotype is one. In DNA, the CDR3 is TGTGCCAGCAGCTCTACTCGACAGGGATCCTACAATGAGCAGTTCTTC. Protein sequence: CASSSTRQGSYNEQFF. The chain has TRBV6-5 and TRBJ2-1; 7 nucleotides match TRBD1. The CDR3 loop spans 16 amino acids. The V segment lost 6 bases and the J segment 1 base; nucleotides outside the gene matches: 9. Germline loops: CDR1 MNHEY, CDR2 SVGAGI.

This clonotype was seen only a few times. The chain has TRBV30 and TRBJ1-3, with D tentatively TRBD1 (6 bases). The V gene's germline CDR1 is GTSNPN and CDR2 SVGIG (reference sequence). The CDR3 consists of 21 residues. The ends were cut back, 4 bases at V and 0 bases at J, with 31 bases in the middle. Here the CDR3 reads CAWIPQGPRGTTADSGNTIYF. CDR3 nucleotide sequence: TGTGCCTGGATCCCTCAGGGGCCCAGGGGAACCACGGCTGACTCTGGAAACACCATATATTTT. Using reference TRBV30 and TRBJ1-3 for the parts outside the CDR3, the full variable domain is SQTIHQWPATLVQPVGSPLSLECTVEGTSNPNLYWYRQAAGRGLQLLFYSVGIGQISSEVPQNLSASRPQDRQFILSSKKLLLSDSGFYLCAWIPQGPRGTTADSGNTIYFGEGSWLTVV.

This clonotype was seen at least ten times. V gene TRBV12-3 or TRBV12-4 combines with J gene TRBJ1-2, with TRBD1 matching over 10 bases. V lost 6 bases to trimming and J lost 4 bases; unmatched junction nucleotides: 5. This CDR3 region has 14 residues. CDR3 region: CASRPGTGVYGYTF. DNA of the CDR3: TGTGCCAGCAGGCCCGGGACAGGGGTCTATGGCTACACCTTC.